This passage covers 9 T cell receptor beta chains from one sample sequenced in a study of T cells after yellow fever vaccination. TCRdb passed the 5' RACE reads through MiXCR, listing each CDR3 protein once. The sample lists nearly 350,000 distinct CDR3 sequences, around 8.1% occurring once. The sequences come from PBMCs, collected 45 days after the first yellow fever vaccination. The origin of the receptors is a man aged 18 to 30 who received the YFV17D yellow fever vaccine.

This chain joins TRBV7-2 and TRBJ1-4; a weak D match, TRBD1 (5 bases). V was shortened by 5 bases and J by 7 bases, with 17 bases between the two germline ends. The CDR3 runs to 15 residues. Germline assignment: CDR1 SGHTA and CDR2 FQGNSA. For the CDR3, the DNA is TGTGCCAGCAGCCCCAGACCAACCCAGGGTGAAAAACTGTTTTTT. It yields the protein CASSPRPTQGEKLFF.

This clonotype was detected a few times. The CDR3 DNA reads TGCGCCAGCAGCCAAGTCGGCAGCACAGATACGCAGTATTTT. Its translation: CASSQVGSTDTQYF. V and J are TRBV4-3 and TRBJ2-3; no clear D gene. Looked up from germline, CDR1 is LGHNA and CDR2 is YSLEER. The CDR3 consists of 14 residues. V was clipped by 1 base and J by 0 bases, with 5 bases between them.

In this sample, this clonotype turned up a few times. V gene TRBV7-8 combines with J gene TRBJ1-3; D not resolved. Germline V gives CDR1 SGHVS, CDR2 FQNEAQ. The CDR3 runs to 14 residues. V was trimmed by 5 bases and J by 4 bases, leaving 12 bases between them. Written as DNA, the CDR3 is TGTGCCAGCAGCCCGACGCCCAGGGGAAACACCATATATTTT. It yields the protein CASSPTPRGNTIYF.

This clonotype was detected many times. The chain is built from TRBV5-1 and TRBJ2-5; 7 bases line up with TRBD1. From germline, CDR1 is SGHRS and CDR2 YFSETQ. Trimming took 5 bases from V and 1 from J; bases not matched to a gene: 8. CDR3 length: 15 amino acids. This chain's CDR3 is CASRRQGDPQETQYF. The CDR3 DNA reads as TGCGCCAGCAGGCGACAGGGTGATCCCCAAGAGACCCAGTACTTC. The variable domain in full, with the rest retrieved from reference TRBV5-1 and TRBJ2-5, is KAGVTQTPRYLIKTRGQQVTLSCSPISGHRSVSWYQQTPGQGLQFLFEYFSETQRNKGNFPGRFSGRQFSNSRSEMNVSTLELGDSALYLCASRRQGDPQETQYFGPGTRLLVL.

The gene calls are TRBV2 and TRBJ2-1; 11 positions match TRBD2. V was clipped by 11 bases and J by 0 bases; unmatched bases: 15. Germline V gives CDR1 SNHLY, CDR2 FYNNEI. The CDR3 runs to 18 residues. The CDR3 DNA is TGTGCCCTCTGTTTTAGGCTAGCGGGGGGTCACTCCTACAATGAGCAGTTCTTC. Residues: CALCFRLAGGHSYNEQFF.

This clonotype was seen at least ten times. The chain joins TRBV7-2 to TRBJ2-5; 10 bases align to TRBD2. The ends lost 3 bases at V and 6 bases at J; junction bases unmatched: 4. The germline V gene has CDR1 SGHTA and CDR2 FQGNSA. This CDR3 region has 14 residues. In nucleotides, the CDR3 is TGTGCCAGCAGCTTTGCTAGCGGGGGTCAGACCCAGTACTTC. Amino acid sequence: CASSFASGGQTQYF.

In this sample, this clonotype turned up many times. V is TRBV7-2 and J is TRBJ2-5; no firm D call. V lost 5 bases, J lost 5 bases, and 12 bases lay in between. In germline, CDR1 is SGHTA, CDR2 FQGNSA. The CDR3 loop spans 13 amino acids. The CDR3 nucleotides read TGTGCCAGCAGCCCCGAGCGTCGGGAGACCCAGTACTTC. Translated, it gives CASSPERRETQYF.

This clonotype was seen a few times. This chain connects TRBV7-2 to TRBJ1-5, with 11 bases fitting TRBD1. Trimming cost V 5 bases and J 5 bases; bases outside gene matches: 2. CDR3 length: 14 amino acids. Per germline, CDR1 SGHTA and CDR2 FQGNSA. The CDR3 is CASSMGQGDQPQHF. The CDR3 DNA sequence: TGTGCCAGCAGCATGGGACAGGGGGATCAGCCCCAGCATTTT.

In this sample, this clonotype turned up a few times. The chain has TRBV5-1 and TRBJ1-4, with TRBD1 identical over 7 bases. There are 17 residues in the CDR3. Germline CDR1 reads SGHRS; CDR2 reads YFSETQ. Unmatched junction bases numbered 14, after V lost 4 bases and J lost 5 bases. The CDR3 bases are TGCGCCAGCAGCGACCAAACGTACAGGGGAGCAAATGAAAAACTGTTTTTT. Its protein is CASSDQTYRGANEKLFF. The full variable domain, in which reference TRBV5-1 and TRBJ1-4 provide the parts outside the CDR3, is KAGVTQTPRYLIKTRGQQVTLSCSPISGHRSVSWYQQTPGQGLQFLFEYFSETQRNKGNFPGRFSGRQFSNSRSEMNVSTLELGDSALYLCASSDQTYRGANEKLFFGSGTQLSVL.